Sequencing of this TCR beta chain was carried out in a study of OX40 agonist ivuxolimab in advanced cancers. Study at large: Ivuxolimab is a fully human IgG2 antibody that activates OX40 (CD134). Patients were dosed intravenously with ivuxolimab at 0.01 to 10 mg/kg every 2 weeks.

The CDR3 has 12 residues. CDR1 and CDR2 (germline): SEHNR, FQNEAQ (reference sequence). Trimming took off 5 bases at V and 5 bases at J, with 9 bases between the two ends. Regarding this clone: Its matching antigen is unknown.

Peripheral blood came from all dose cohorts at three timepoints. Study results and limitations: The mean number of expanded clones was higher in CD8+ T cells than in CD4+.

TCRdb's table, derived via immunoSEQ multiplex PCR, lists solely in-frame clones and lacks some. The table includes 52,000 or so clones, over 80% detected once. This chain uses TRBV7-9 with TRBJ1-2; D unclear. The sample in question was CD4+ or CD8+ T cells sorted from blood, obtained in a trial of the OX40 agonist ivuxolimab. The sequence was collected from an adult with an advanced solid tumor such as melanoma, head and neck, liver or kidney cancer. DNA for the CDR3: TGTGCCAGCAGCCCGGGCGAGTATGGCTACACCTTC. Protein sequence: CASSPGEYGYTF.